The TCR beta chain under discussion was sequenced for a study of blood T cell repertoires in COVID-19. Overall study context: Researchers got acute and convalescent COVID-19 samples from the United States, Italy and Spain.

CDR3 length equals 15 residues. Trimming cost V 2 bases and J 3 bases, with 12 bases left between them. The germline V gene encodes CDR1 MDHEN and CDR2 SYDVKM. Authors' processing steps: Researchers report that nucleated cell counts were estimated from reference gene primer amplification. The assay was immunoSEQ multiplex PCR, and TCRdb's table has in-frame clones only and misses some. V and J calls and clone size are those listed in that table; D and trimming were worked out from the DNA. The sample records 150,000 or so clones, more than 80% being singletons. The chain has TRBV28 and TRBJ2-3; D perhaps matches TRBD2 (5 bases). Sequenced sample: peripheral blood. The clonotype originates from a man in his fifties or sixties with acute or convalescent COVID-19. The CDR3 is CASSLGLERTDTQYF. The CDR3, as DNA: TGTGCCAGCAGTTTAGGCCTTGAGCGGACAGATACGCAGTATTTT. The complete variable domain, with remaining parts taken from reference TRBV28 and TRBJ2-3, reads DVKVTQSSRYLVKRTGEKVFLECVQDMDHENMFWYRQDPGLGLRLIYFSYDVKMKEKGDIPEGYSVSREKKERFSLILESASTNQTSMYLCASSLGLERTDTQYFGPGTRLTVL.